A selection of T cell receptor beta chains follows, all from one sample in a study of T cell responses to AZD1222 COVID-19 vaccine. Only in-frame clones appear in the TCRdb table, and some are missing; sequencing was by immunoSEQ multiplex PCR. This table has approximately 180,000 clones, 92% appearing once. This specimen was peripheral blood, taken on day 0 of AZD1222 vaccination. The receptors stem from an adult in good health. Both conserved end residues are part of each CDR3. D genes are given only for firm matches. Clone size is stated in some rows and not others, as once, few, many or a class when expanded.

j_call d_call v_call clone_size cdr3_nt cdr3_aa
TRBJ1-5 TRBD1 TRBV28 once TGTGCCAGCAGTTTAGCCGGACAGGGGCCAAATCAGCCCCAGCATTTT CASSLAGQGPNQPQHF
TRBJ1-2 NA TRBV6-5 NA TGTGCCAGCAGATCACTTCGACAGCCTCACTATGGCTACACCTTC CASRSLRQPHYGYTF
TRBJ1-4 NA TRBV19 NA TGTGCCAGTAAACGAGGGCAGGCTAATGAAAAACTGTTTTTT CASKRGQANEKLFF
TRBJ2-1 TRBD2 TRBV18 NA TGTGCCAGCTCACCAGGACTAGGCTACTACAATGAGCAGTTCTTC CASSPGLGYYNEQFF
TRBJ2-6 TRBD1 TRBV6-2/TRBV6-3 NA TGTGCCAGCAGCCCGGGACAGGGGAGATGGTCCGGGGCCAACGTCCTGACTTTC CASSPGQGRWSGANVLTF
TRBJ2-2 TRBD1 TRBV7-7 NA TGTGCTAGCAGGACAGGGGTGAACACCGGGGAGCTGTTTTTT CASRTGVNTGELFF
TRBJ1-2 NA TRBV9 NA TGTGCCAGCAGCGCCCTACCCGGGGATGGCTACACCTTC CASSALPGDGYTF
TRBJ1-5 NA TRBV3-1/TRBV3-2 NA TGTGCCAGCAGCCAAGCGGAGGGCAATCAGCCCCAGCATTTT CASSQAEGNQPQHF
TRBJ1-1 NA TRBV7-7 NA TGTGCCAGCAGCCTTTACAGGGAAACTGAAGCTTTCTTT CASSLYRETEAFF
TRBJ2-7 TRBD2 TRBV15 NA TGTGCCACCAGCAGAGATCACGGGGGGGCAGGCGAGCAGTACTTC CATSRDHGGAGEQYF
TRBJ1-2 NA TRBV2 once TGTGCCAGCCCCGGGGTCCAGGACCCCGTCTATGGCTACACCTTC CASPGVQDPVYGYTF
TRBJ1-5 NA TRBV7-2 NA TGTGCCAGCAGCTTCACCGGAGGGGCAGGAAATCAGCCCCAGCATTTT CASSFTGGAGNQPQHF
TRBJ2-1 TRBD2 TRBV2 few TGTGCCAGCAGTGGGGGACTAGCGGGAGAATACAATGAGCAGTTCTTC CASSGGLAGEYNEQFF
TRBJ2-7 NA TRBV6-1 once TGTGCCAGCAGTGAAGGACCCTACTACGAGCAGTACTTC CASSEGPYYEQYF
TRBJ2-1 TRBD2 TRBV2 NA TGTGCCAGCAGGACCCCGGGACTAGCGGGGAGCAATGAGCAGTTCTTC CASRTPGLAGSNEQFF
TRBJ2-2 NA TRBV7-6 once TGTGCCAGCAGTCCCATCAACACGGGCACCGGGGAGCTGTTTTTT CASSPINTGTGELFF
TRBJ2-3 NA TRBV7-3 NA TGTGCCAGCAGCTTAGTAGGTGCCACAGATACGCAGTATTTT CASSLVGATDTQYF
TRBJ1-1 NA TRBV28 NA TGTGCCAGCAGTCGGAGGGGGATCACCACTGAAGCTTTCTTT CASSRRGITTEAFF
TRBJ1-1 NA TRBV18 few TGTGCCAGCTCAGCGGACTGGAACACTGAAGCTTTCTTT CASSADWNTEAFF
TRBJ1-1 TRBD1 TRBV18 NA TGTGCCAGCTCACCACTCACAGGGGCCGTCCTGAGGGGCACTGAAGCTTTCTTT CASSPLTGAVLRGTEAFF
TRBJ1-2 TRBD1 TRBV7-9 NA TGTGCCAGCAGCTTAGGGACAGGGATCTCGGGCTATGGCTACACCTTC CASSLGTGISGYGYTF
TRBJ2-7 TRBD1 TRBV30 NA TGTGCCTGGAGTGTATGGGACAGGGGGGCCGTCGAGCAGTACTTC CAWSVWDRGAVEQYF
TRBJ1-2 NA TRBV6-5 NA TGTGCCAGCAGCCCCGGAACGCGTGGCTACACCTTC CASSPGTRGYTF
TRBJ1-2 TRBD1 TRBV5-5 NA TGTGCCAGCAGCTTGGCCCCGACAGGGGCTCGTGGCTACACCTTC CASSLAPTGARGYTF
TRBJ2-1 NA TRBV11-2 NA TGTGCCAGCAGCTTAGAGAGTGGGGGTGAGCAGTTCTTC CASSLESGGEQFF
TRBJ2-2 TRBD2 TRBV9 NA TGTGCCAGCAGCGACCAATCCGGACTAGCGATCAACACCGGGGAGCTGTTTTTT CASSDQSGLAINTGELFF
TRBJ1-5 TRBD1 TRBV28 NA TGTGCCAGCAGCCCGGGACAGGGAAGGGATCAGCCCCAGCATTTT CASSPGQGRDQPQHF
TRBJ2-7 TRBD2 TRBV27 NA TGTGCCATCTTGGGAACTAGCGGCGAGCAGTACTTC CAILGTSGEQYF
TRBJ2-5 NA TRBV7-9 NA TGTGCCAGCAGCTCGGACGCGACCCAGTACTTC CASSSDATQYF
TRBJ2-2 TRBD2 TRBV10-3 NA TGTGCCATCAGCCCCGTTAGCGGGGGTAACACCGGGGAGCTGTTTTTT CAISPVSGGNTGELFF
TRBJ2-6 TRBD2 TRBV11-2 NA TGTGCCAGCAGCCCGGGGGTAGCGGGAGGACCTGGGGCCAACGTCCTGACTTTC CASSPGVAGGPGANVLTF
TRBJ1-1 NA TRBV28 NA TGTGCCAGCAGTTTAAATGGCCCCTGGAGGAACACTGAAGCTTTCTTT CASSLNGPWRNTEAFF
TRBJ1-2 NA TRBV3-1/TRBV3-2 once TGTGCCAGCAGCCAAGGGGGCCGTGGCTACACCTTC CASSQGGRGYTF
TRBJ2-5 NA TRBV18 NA TGTGCCAGCTCACGGACGGTTCCAGGGACCCAGTACTTC CASSRTVPGTQYF
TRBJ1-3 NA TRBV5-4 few TGTGCCAGCAGCTTGGGGAGCTCTGGAAACACCATATATTTT CASSLGSSGNTIYF
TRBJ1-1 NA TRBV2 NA TGTGCCAGCAGTGCAGGGGTGAAGGCGGACACTGAAGCTTTCTTT CASSAGVKADTEAFF
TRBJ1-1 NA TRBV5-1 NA TGCGCCAGCAGCTCGGGGACCAGGACTAAGAACACTGAAGCTTTCTTT CASSSGTRTKNTEAFF
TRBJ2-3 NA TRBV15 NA TGTGCCACCAGCAAAAGGGCATACACAGATACGCAGTATTTT CATSKRAYTDTQYF
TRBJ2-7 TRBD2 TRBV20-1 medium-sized TGCAGTGCTGGTAGCGGGAACAAGCAGTACTTC CSAGSGNKQYF
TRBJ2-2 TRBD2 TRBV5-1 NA TGCGCCAGCACCCCTTGGGGTAGCGGGAGACCCGGGGAGCTGTTTTTT CASTPWGSGRPGELFF
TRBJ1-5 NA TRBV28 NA TGTGCCAGCAGCCCACTTAAGACAGGAAGCAATCAGCCCCAGCATTTT CASSPLKTGSNQPQHF
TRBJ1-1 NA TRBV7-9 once TGTGCCAGCACGGCTCTGGCCACAGAAGCTTTCTTT CASTALATEAFF
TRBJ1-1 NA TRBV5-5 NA TGTGCCAGCAGCTTGTCCCACCGGACTGAAGCTTTCTTT CASSLSHRTEAFF
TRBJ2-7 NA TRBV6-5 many TGTGCCAGCAGTTACTCGATCAGTAGGGTTGGGGAGCAGTACTTC CASSYSISRVGEQYF
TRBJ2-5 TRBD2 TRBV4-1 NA TGCGCCAGCAGCTCACCGGGACTATCTTTAGAGACCCAGTACTTC CASSSPGLSLETQYF
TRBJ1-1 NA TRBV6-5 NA TGTGCCAGCAGGAGTCCGGGAAAGGGGGACACTGAAGCTTTCTTT CASRSPGKGDTEAFF
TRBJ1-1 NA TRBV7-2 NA TGTGCCAGCAGCCTCCCGCCGATTAGGAACACTGAAGCTTTCTTT CASSLPPIRNTEAFF
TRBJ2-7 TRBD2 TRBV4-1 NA TGCGCCAGCAGCCAACAAACACATGCGGGACTAGCCTACGAGCAGTACTTC CASSQQTHAGLAYEQYF
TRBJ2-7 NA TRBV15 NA TGTGCCACCAGCAAGGGGGAAGTGGAGCAGTACTTC CATSKGEVEQYF
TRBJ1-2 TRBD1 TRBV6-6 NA TGTGCCAGCAGTTACCCGGGACAGGGAGGCTACACCTTC CASSYPGQGGYTF
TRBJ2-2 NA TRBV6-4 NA TGTGCCAGCAGTAGAAGGGACACCGGGGAGCTGTTTTTT CASSRRDTGELFF
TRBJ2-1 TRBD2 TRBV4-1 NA TGCGCCAGCAGCCAAACAACTAGCGCGGGATACAATGAGCAGTTCTTC CASSQTTSAGYNEQFF
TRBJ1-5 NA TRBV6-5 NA TGTGCCAGCAGATGGACGGGGGATAGCAATCAGCCCCAGCATTTT CASRWTGDSNQPQHF